Shown below are 21 T cell receptor beta chains from a single sample sequenced in a study of blood T cell repertoires in COVID-19. Here immunoSEQ multiplex PCR was the method, and the copy in TCRdb shows in-frame clones only, minus some. The sample lists 200,000 to 250,000 clones, approximately 85% occurring once. The specimen sequenced was peripheral blood. The source is a woman of 80 years or more with COVID-19, enrolled during active disease.

The chain links TRBV4-2 to TRBJ2-7; tentative D call: TRBD2 (7 bases). V lost 4 bases to trimming and J lost 6 bases, with 16 bases between them. Per the germline V gene, CDR1 is LGHNA and CDR2 is YNFKEQ. This CDR3 contains 14 residues. CDR3 loop: CASSPGGPRVEQYF. Written as DNA, the CDR3 is TGTGCCAGCAGCCCGGGGGGCCCTCGGGTCGAGCAGTACTTC.

The genes are TRBV7-8 and TRBJ2-7; a possible D gene is TRBD1 (5 bases). The J call is in doubt because the DNA end fits TRBJ2-5 better. The germline V gene has CDR1 SGHVS and CDR2 FQNEAQ. The CDR3 has 13 amino acids. CDR3 DNA sequence: TGTGCCAGCAGCTCTGGACAAGGAAGGACCCAGTACTTC. Protein: CASSSGQGRTQYF.

This clone was recorded a few times. The chain has TRBV5-8 and TRBJ1-6; TRBD1 might be the D (5 bases). Germline lookup yields CDR1 SGHTS and CDR2 YDEGEE. Trimming took 4 bases from V and 8 from J, leaving 22 bases between them. The CDR3 has 17 residues. The CDR3 is CASSPWGDYLPHSPLHF. CDR3 bases: TGTGCCAGCAGCCCCTGGGGGGATTACCTACCTCATTCACCCCTCCACTTT.

The J gene is TRBJ2-4, the V gene TRBV5-1; 9 bases are shared with TRBD1. Trimming at V came to 3 bases and at J to 9 bases, leaving 10 bases not matched to a gene. The CDR3 has 15 residues. In germline, CDR1 is SGHRS, CDR2 YFSETQ. CDR3 amino acids: CASSSLQGAQGIQYF. In DNA form, the CDR3 reads TGCGCCAGCAGCTCCTTACAGGGGGCGCAGGGCATTCAGTACTTC.

The chain is built from TRBV21-1 and TRBJ1-4. TRBV21-1 constitutes a pseudogene. CDR3 size: 15 residues. CDR3 in amino acids: CASSKGRVPGEKLFF. CDR3 DNA sequence: TGTGCCAGCAGCAAAGGGCGGGTGCCGGGGGAAAAACTGTTTTTT.

This clone was seen only once. The chain recombines TRBV28 with TRBJ2-5; 7 bases line up with TRBD2. V lost 2 bases to trimming and J lost 2 bases; unmatched junction nucleotides: 8. Germline CDR1 reads MDHEN; CDR2 reads SYDVKM. This CDR3 spans 16 amino acids. The CDR3 DNA follows: TGTGCCAGCAGTTTAGTGGGAGGGAAGGGGCAAGAGACCCAGTACTTC. Translation: CASSLVGGKGQETQYF.

The V and J genes are TRBV7-2 and TRBJ1-3; possible D gene TRBD1, 5 bases. This CDR3 has 16 amino acids. Trimming took off 7 bases at V and 4 bases at J, with 20 bases between the two ends. The germline V gene has CDR1 SGHTA and CDR2 FQGNSA. The CDR3 spells CASIGVGQTRGNTIYF. CDR3 bases: TGTGCCAGCATAGGAGTAGGACAAACAAGGGGAAACACCATATATTTT.

CDR3 region: CASSRNGQGDYGYTF. DNA of the CDR3: TGTGCCAGCAGCCGGAATGGACAGGGGGACTATGGCTACACCTTC. The rearrangement links TRBV11-2 to TRBJ1-2; 10 bases are shared with TRBD1. Germline-derived CDR1 and CDR2 are SGHAT and FQNNGV. J was trimmed by 3 bases and V by 5 bases; bases with no gene match: 6. CDR3 size: 15 residues.

The CDR3 coding sequence is TGTGCCAGCTCGAGGCCGAATGAAAAACTGTTTTTT. Its translation: CASSRPNEKLFF. The chain combines TRBV18 with TRBJ1-4; D remains unclear. The CDR3 covers 12 residues. Looked up from germline, CDR1 is KGHSH and CDR2 is LQKENI. V was clipped by 6 bases and J by 5 bases, with 7 bases between them. The complete variable domain, with remaining parts taken from reference TRBV18 and TRBJ1-4, reads NAGVMQNPRHLVRRRGQEARLRCSPMKGHSHVYWYRQLPEEGLKFMVYLQKENIIDESGMPKERFSAEFPKEGPSILRIQQVVRGDSAAYFCASSRPNEKLFFGSGTQLSVL.

CDR3 DNA sequence: TGTGCCAGCAGCTCCGCGGGTTCCGATACGCAGTATTTT. Translating it yields CASSSAGSDTQYF. J is TRBJ2-3 and V is TRBV5-4, with D possibly TRBD2 on 5 matching bases. The V and J ends lost 3 bases and 6 bases respectively, with 11 bases between them. The CDR3 is 13 residues long. The germline CDR1 and CDR2 sequences are SGHNT and YYREEE (reference sequence).

J is TRBJ2-5 and V is TRBV11-3; no clear D gene. V was shortened by 3 bases and J by 0 bases, with 11 bases between the two germline ends. Germline CDR1 and CDR2: SGHNT and YENEEA. This CDR3 contains 15 residues. CDR3 sequence: CASSLGEKYQETQYF. The CDR3 DNA is TGTGCCAGCAGCTTGGGCGAAAAGTACCAAGAGACCCAGTACTTC.

This clone showed up just a few times. The V call is TRBV25-1, the J call TRBJ1-4, with 7 bases that match TRBD1. This CDR3 region has 15 residues. The V and J ends lost 3 bases and 6 bases, in that order; junction bases with no gene match: 7. The V gene's germline CDR1 is MGHDK and CDR2 SYGVNS. CDR3 residues: CASSDPGTADEKLFF. CDR3 sequence (DNA): TGTGCCAGCAGTGACCCCGGGACAGCCGATGAAAAACTGTTTTTT. Combining the CDR3 with reference TRBV25-1 and TRBJ1-4 gives the whole variable domain EADIYQTPRYLVIGTGKKITLECSQTMGHDKMYWYQQDPGMELHLIHYSYGVNSTEKGDLSSESTVSRIRTEHFPLTLESARPSHTSQYLCASSDPGTADEKLFFGSGTQLSVL.

This clone was recorded many times. The chain has TRBV5-4 and TRBJ1-1, with D uncertain. The CDR3 has 11 amino acids. CDR1 and CDR2 from the germline V gene are SGHNT and YYREEE (reference sequence). Trimming removed 4 bases from V and 2 bases from J, with 3 bases in between. CDR3 sequence reads: CASSINTEAFF. The CDR3 bases are TGTGCCAGCAGCATAAACACTGAAGCTTTCTTT. The full variable domain, completed using reference TRBV5-4 and TRBJ1-1, is ETGVTQSPTHLIKTRGQQVTLRCSSQSGHNTVSWYQQALGQGPQFIFQYYREEENGRGNFPPRFSGLQFPNYSSELNVNALELDDSALYLCASSINTEAFFGQGTRLTVV.

The genes are TRBV30 and TRBJ1-6; perhaps TRBD1 as D (5 bases). The CDR3 is 14 residues long. CDR1 is GTSNPN and CDR2 is SVGIG in the germline V gene (reference sequence). Trimming stripped 4 bases from V and 9 bases from J, with 16 bases between. The DNA of the CDR3 is TGTGCCTGGACCATGCAAGCAGGGATTTCACCCCTCCACTTT. This codes for CAWTMQAGISPLHF.

CDR3 DNA: TGCAGCGTTACACAGGGGTATGAAAAACTGTTTTTT. Protein: CSVTQGYEKLFF. The chain links TRBV29-1 to TRBJ1-4, with TRBD1 matching over 7 bases. The CDR3 loop spans 12 amino acids. Germline-derived CDR1 and CDR2 are SQVTM and ANQGSEA. V shed 5 bases and J 6 bases; nucleotides not matched to a gene: 3.

This chain connects TRBV7-2 to TRBJ2-7; TRBD2 is a possible D gene (6 bases). This CDR3 is 15 amino acids long. V was clipped by 2 bases and J by 1 base, with 12 bases between them. CDR1 is SGHTA and CDR2 is FQGNSA in the germline V gene. The CDR3 DNA follows: TGTGCCAGCAGCTTAAGGGTAGCGGTTTCCTACGAGCAGTACTTC. Translated, it gives CASSLRVAVSYEQYF. The full variable domain, rest sourced from reference TRBV7-2 and TRBJ2-7, is GAGVSQSPSNKVTEKGKDVELRCDPISGHTALYWYRQSLGQGLEFLIYFQGNSAPDKSGLPSDRFSAERTGGSVSTLTIQRTQQEDSAVYLCASSLRVAVSYEQYFGPGTRLTVT.

The rearrangement uses TRBV11-2 and TRBJ1-1, with D maybe TRBD1 (6 bases). CDR1 and CDR2 (germline): SGHAT, FQNNGV. Trimming cost V 6 bases and J 0 bases, with 23 bases left between them. The CDR3 consists of 18 residues. CDR3 loop: CASSSPWGGAGLNTEAFF. CDR3 sequence (DNA): TGTGCCAGCAGTTCCCCCTGGGGGGGGGCCGGCTTGAACACTGAAGCTTTCTTT.

The chain recombines TRBV28 with TRBJ2-7, with 8 bases that match TRBD2. Germline assignment: CDR1 MDHEN and CDR2 SYDVKM. V shed 8 bases and J 5 bases; nucleotides not matched to a gene: 2. The CDR3 consists of 11 residues. The CDR3 DNA is TGTGCCAGCGGGACTAGGGACGAGCAGTACTTC. Residues: CASGTRDEQYF.

The chain joins TRBV6-5 to TRBJ2-1; tentative D call: TRBD2 (6 bases). The CDR3 has 15 amino acids. CDR1 and CDR2 from the germline V gene are MNHEY and SVGAGI. The V and J ends lost 6 bases and 12 bases respectively, with 24 bases between them. The CDR3 protein is CASSLAGLARSGQFF. The DNA for the CDR3 is TGTGCCAGCAGCCTCGCGGGACTGGCCCGTAGCGGGCAGTTCTTC.

The chain carries TRBV30 and TRBJ1-2; the D gene is possibly TRBD1 (5 bases). V was shortened by 0 bases and J by 2 bases, with 10 bases between the two germline ends. The CDR3 covers 14 residues. In germline, CDR1 is GTSNPN, CDR2 SVGIG (reference sequence). The CDR3 loop reads CAWSVINRNYGYTF. The CDR3 DNA follows: TGTGCCTGGAGTGTAATAAACAGGAACTATGGCTACACCTTC.

The V and J genes are TRBV28 and TRBJ1-2; D call uncertain. This CDR3 comprises 11 residues. V gave up 6 bases and J gave up 4 bases, with 6 bases separating them. Germline lookup yields CDR1 MDHEN and CDR2 SYDVKM. CDR3 bases: TGTGCCAGCAGGTCCCTCTATGGCTACACCTTC. As protein: CASRSLYGYTF.